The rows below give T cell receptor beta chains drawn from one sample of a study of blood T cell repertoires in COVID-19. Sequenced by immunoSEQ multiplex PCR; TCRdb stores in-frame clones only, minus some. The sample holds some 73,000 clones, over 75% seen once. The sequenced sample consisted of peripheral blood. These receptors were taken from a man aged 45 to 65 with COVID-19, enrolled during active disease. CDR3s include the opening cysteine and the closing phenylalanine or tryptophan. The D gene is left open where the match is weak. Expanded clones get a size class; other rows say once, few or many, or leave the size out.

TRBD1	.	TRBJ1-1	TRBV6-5	CASSYSPGQQGTEAFF	TGTGCCAGCAGTTACTCGCCGGGACAACAGGGGACTGAAGCTTTCTTT
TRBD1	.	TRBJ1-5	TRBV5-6	CASSTTGQGWNQPQHF	TGTGCCAGCAGCACCACAGGACAGGGGTGGAATCAGCCCCAGCATTTT
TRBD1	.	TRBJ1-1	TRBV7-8	CASSLRDRATEAFF	TGTGCCAGCAGCCTCCGGGACAGGGCTACTGAAGCTTTCTTT
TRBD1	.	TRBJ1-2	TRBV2	CASRDGQGADYGYTF	TGTGCCAGTAGAGACGGACAGGGGGCGGACTATGGCTACACCTTC
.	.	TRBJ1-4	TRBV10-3	CASQKAGGDEKLFF	TGTGCCTCTCAAAAGGCGGGGGGTGATGAAAAACTGTTTTTT
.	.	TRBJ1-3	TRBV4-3	CASSQGNTGIAGNTIYF	TGCGCCAGCAGCCAGGGGAACACAGGGATTGCCGGAAACACCATATATTTT
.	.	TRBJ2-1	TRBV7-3	CASSSLARSSYNEQFF	TGTGCCAGCAGCTCCCTAGCGAGGAGCTCCTACAATGAGCAGTTCTTC
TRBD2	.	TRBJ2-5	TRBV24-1	CATSDAPGSFSGSGVETQYF	TGTGCCACCAGTGACGCTCCGGGCTCTTTTAGCGGGAGTGGGGTAGAGACCCAGTACTTC
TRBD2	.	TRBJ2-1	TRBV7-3	CASSSSGTSFVEQFF	TGTGCCAGCAGCTCCTCCGGGACTAGTTTCGTTGAGCAGTTCTTC
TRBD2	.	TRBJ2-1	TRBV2	CASSGDPSGSIHEQFF	TGTGCCAGCAGTGGGGACCCTAGCGGGAGCATCCATGAGCAGTTCTTC
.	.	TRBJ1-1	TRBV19	CASSKGAPNTEAFF	TGTGCCAGTAGTAAAGGGGCACCGAACACTGAAGCTTTCTTT
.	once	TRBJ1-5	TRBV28	CASSSGGSNQPQHF	TGTGCCAGCAGTTCGGGAGGGAGCAATCAGCCCCAGCATTTT
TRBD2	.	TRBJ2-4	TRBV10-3	CAISGGTSDGKNIQYF	TGTGCCATCAGTGGAGGGACTAGCGACGGCAAAAACATTCAGTACTTC
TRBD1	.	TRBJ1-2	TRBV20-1	CSTPGGEGYTF	TGCAGCACCCCAGGGGGAGAAGGCTACACCTTC
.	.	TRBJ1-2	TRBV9	CASSVVEGRDYTF	TGTGCCAGCAGCGTAGTGGAGGGGAGGGACTACACCTTC
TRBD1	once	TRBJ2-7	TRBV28	CASSATGLAYEQYF	TGTGCCAGCAGTGCGACAGGGCTTGCATACGAGCAGTACTTC
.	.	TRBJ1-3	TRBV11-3	CASSDISGNTIYF	TGTGCCAGCAGTGACATATCCGGAAACACCATATATTTT
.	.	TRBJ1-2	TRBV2	CASSEGQGWGGYTF	TGTGCCAGCAGTGAAGGGCAGGGATGGGGAGGCTACACCTTC
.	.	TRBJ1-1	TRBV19	CASSIGAALNTEAFF	TGTGCCAGTAGTATAGGCGCGGCCTTGAACACTGAAGCTTTCTTT
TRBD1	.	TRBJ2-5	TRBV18	CASSRWQGAEETQYF	TGTGCCAGCTCACGTTGGCAGGGGGCCGAAGAGACCCAGTACTTC